This is a list of T cell receptor beta chains from one sample in a study of a mutant IDH1 vaccine in newly diagnosed glioma. The repertoire was sequenced with immunoSEQ multiplex PCR; TCRdb's copy has only in-frame clones and lacks some. The sample has fewer than 30,000 clones; less than 90% are singletons. No cognate antigen is known for these TCRs. This specimen was PBMCs, taken from a glioma patient whose treatment included an IDH1 peptide vaccine. These TCRs come from a woman younger than 35 with glioma. The CDR3 runs from the conserved cysteine through the conserved F or W. A D gene is named only where the DNA matches it firmly. Expanded clones are given a class, and other clones once, few, many or no size at all.

size,J,D,V,CDR3,DNA
.,TRBJ2-7,.,TRBV28,CASSQNPGVGDEQYF,TGTGCCAGCAGTCAGAACCCCGGGGTAGGTGACGAGCAGTACTTC
.,TRBJ2-5,.,TRBV5-1,CASSLLETQYF,TGCGCCAGCAGCTTACTAGAGACCCAGTACTTC
few,TRBJ2-7,TRBD2,TRBV14,CASSQERGGSGVYEQYF,TGTGCCAGCAGCCAAGAGCGTGGCGGGAGTGGTGTATACGAGCAGTACTTC
.,TRBJ2-1,.,TRBV19,CASRPAAGSPSFF,TGTGCCAGTAGACCGGCGGCGGGGTCGCCCTCGTTCTTC
.,TRBJ2-1,.,TRBV14,CASSPVQPPYNEQFF,TGTGCCAGCAGCCCCGTCCAGCCCCCCTACAATGAGCAGTTCTTC
.,TRBJ2-7,TRBD2,TRBV27,CASSLSGGLAGVSYEQYF,TGTGCCAGCAGTTTGTCAGGCGGGCTAGCGGGAGTTTCCTACGAGCAGTACTTC
.,TRBJ1-5,.,TRBV6-5,CASSWGDNQPQHF,TGTGCCAGCAGTTGGGGGGACAATCAGCCCCAGCATTTT
.,TRBJ2-7,TRBD2,TRBV10-3,CAISDTSGYEQYF,TGTGCCATCAGTGACACTAGCGGCTACGAGCAGTACTTC
.,TRBJ2-7,.,TRBV19,CASSYSLGGVSPYEQYF,TGTGCCAGTAGCTATTCCCTCGGGGGTGTATCGCCTTACGAGCAGTACTTC
.,TRBJ1-2,.,TRBV15,CATSRDSNGVYGYTF,TGTGCCACCAGCAGAGATTCGAACGGTGTATATGGCTACACCTTC
medium-sized,TRBJ1-2,.,TRBV7-2,CASSQAPGSGYTF,TGTGCCAGCAGCCAAGCGCCGGGTTCAGGCTACACCTTC
.,TRBJ1-2,TRBD1,TRBV6-5,CASSYSGGGGNYGYTF,TGTGCCAGCAGTTACTCAGGAGGGGGCGGGAACTATGGCTACACCTTC
.,TRBJ1-4,.,TRBV5-1,CASSFYSFNEKLFF,TGCGCCAGCAGCTTTTACAGCTTTAATGAAAAACTGTTTTTT
.,TRBJ2-7,TRBD1,TRBV14,CASSRRQGTSYEQYF,TGTGCCAGCAGCCGTCGACAGGGGACCTCCTACGAGCAGTACTTC
.,TRBJ2-5,.,TRBV7-7,CASSAVGAETQYF,TGTGCTAGCAGCGCAGTCGGGGCGGAGACCCAGTACTTC
once,TRBJ2-7,TRBD1,TRBV7-2,CASSSRTGVLDEQYF,TGTGCCAGCAGCTCCCGGACAGGGGTTTTGGACGAGCAGTACTTC
.,TRBJ2-7,TRBD2,TRBV7-6,CASSPDSSGGSYEQYF,TGTGCCAGCAGCCCGGACTCTAGCGGAGGGTCCTACGAGCAGTACTTC